The 14 T cell receptor beta chains reported below all come from one sample, sequenced in a study of metastatic and nonmetastatic thyroid tumors. Every patient underwent thyroid surgery untreated. TCRdb used MiXCR to call clones anew from the PCR reads. The profile covers about 92,000 clones, with about 15% appearing a single time and roughly 4% taken by the ten largest. Material for sequencing was blood. The receptors were gathered from a female donor with papillary thyroid cancer or a benign thyroid nodule (not recorded which). Some clones in this sample may be carry-over from other donors' samples.

This clone has just one count. The chain joins TRBV9 to TRBJ1-2; D gene uncertain. Trimming took 1 base from V and 3 from J, leaving 13 bases between them. In germline, CDR1 is SGDLS, CDR2 YYNGEE. The CDR3 has 15 amino acids. CDR3 region: CASSVLPGGDYGYTF. CDR3 DNA sequence: TGTGCCAGCAGCGTACTACCGGGAGGTGACTATGGCTACACCTTC.

This clone was seen many times. CDR3: CASSLVRQVNYEQYF. For the CDR3, the DNA is TGTGCCAGCAGCTTAGTACGACAGGTTAACTACGAGCAGTACTTC. The chain couples TRBV11-2 to TRBJ2-7; D is possibly TRBD1 (6 bases). The V gene lost 1 base and the J gene lost 3 bases, with 13 bases spanning the gap. CDR1 and CDR2 from the germline V gene are SGHAT and FQNNGV. CDR3 length equals 15 residues.

Concerning this clone: Since no conserved phenylalanine or tryptophan closes the CDR3, a read error is the likely cause. This sequence joins TRBV5-8 and TRBJ2-3, with D possibly TRBD2 on 5 matching bases. Per the germline V gene, CDR1 is SGHTS and CDR2 is YDEGEE. Trimming removed 3 bases from V and 6 bases from J, with 8 bases in between. The CDR3 is 12 residues long. The CDR3 protein is CASSSERDTQYS. DNA for the CDR3: TGTGCCAGCAGCTCGGAGCGGGATACGCAGTATTCT.

Worth noting for this clone: A much larger clone differs from this one at a single base, so this may be a read error. The same CDR3 also results from other DNA sequences found in this sample. This chain links TRBV12-3 or TRBV12-4 with TRBJ2-2, with TRBD1 matching over 9 bases. The CDR3 spans 15 residues. This chain's CDR3 is CASHGTGINAGELFF. CDR3 nucleotides: TGTGCCAGCCACGGGACAGGGATCAACGCCGGTGAGCTGTTTTTT.

The sample holds many counts of this clone. The chain uses TRBV11-1 and TRBJ1-5; D perhaps matches TRBD1 (5 bases). The germline V gene has CDR1 SGHAT and CDR2 FQDESV (reference sequence). V shed 0 bases and J shed 2 bases, with 11 bases lying between them. CDR3 length equals 16 residues. The CDR3 DNA follows: TGTGCCAGCAGCTTAGCGCAGTCGGGGGGCAATCAGCCCCAGCATTTT. Translating it yields CASSLAQSGGNQPQHF. Filled out from reference TRBV11-1 and TRBJ1-5, the complete variable domain reads EAEVAQSPRYKITEKSQAVAFWCDPISGHATLYWYRQILGQGPELLVQFQDESVVDDSQLPKDRFSAERLKGVDSTLKIQPAELGDSAMYLCASSLAQSGGNQPQHFGDGTRLSIL.

For this clone: A much more abundant neighbour one base away suggests this may be a read error. The chain recombines TRBV29-1 with TRBJ2-2; TRBD2 matches 12 bases. CDR3 length: 15 residues. CDR1 and CDR2 (germline): SQVTM, ANQGSEA. The CDR3 DNA follows: TGCAGCGTACGGACTAGCGGGACGAACACCGTGGAGCTGTTTTTT. It is translated as CSVRTSGTNTVELFF.

This clone was counted many times. The gene calls are TRBV28 and TRBJ2-3; D not resolved. Looked up from germline, CDR1 is MDHEN and CDR2 is SYDVKM. This CDR3 region has 15 residues. V was clipped by 6 bases and J by 3 bases, with 16 bases between them. The CDR3 protein is CASSPIGLSTDTQYF. CDR3 coding DNA: TGTGCCAGCAGCCCTATAGGCCTTTCAACAGATACGCAGTATTTT.

The chain employs TRBV28 and TRBJ2-5; TRBD1 aligns across 9 bases. With V trimmed by 5 bases and J by 4 bases, 5 bases remained unmatched. The CDR3 has 14 amino acids. Germline lookup yields CDR1 MDHEN and CDR2 SYDVKM. The CDR3 region has the DNA TGTGCCAGCAGTACGTACAGGGGGCCAGAGACCCAGTACTTC. It encodes CASSTYRGPETQYF.

This clone was observed at least ten times. This chain joins TRBV2 and TRBJ2-4; tentatively, D is TRBD1 (5 bases). This CDR3 region has 13 residues. Germline values: CDR1 SNHLY, CDR2 FYNNEI. Trimming stripped 5 bases from V and 6 bases from J, with 11 bases between. Here the CDR3 DNA reads TGTGCCAGCAGTCAGGGTGAGGCAAACATTCAGTACTTC. Its translation is CASSQGEANIQYF.

The sample holds many counts of this clone. This chain links TRBV20-1 with TRBJ1-4, with TRBD1 identical over 10 bases. The germline gives CDR1 DFQATT, CDR2 SNEGSKA (reference sequence). Trimming at V came to 2 bases and at J to 3 bases, leaving 18 bases not matched to a gene. CDR3 length: 20 residues. This chain's CDR3 is CSARHAGRDRGIGANEKLFF. For the CDR3, the DNA is TGCAGTGCTAGACATGCCGGCCGGGACAGGGGTATAGGGGCTAATGAAAAACTGTTTTTT.

Many counts were recorded for this clone. The rearrangement uses TRBV9 and TRBJ1-3, with D perhaps TRBD1 (6 bases). Germline V gene lookup returns CDR1 SGDLS and CDR2 YYNGEE. The CDR3 loop spans 16 amino acids. Trimming cost V 2 bases and J 8 bases, with 20 bases left between them. DNA for the CDR3: TGTGCCAGCAGCGTGGGGCTGCGGACGTCAGGGGACACCATATATTTT. It specifies CASSVGLRTSGDTIYF.

This clone has just one count. This may be a read error: a much more frequent sequence differs by one nucleotide. The chain has TRBV12-3 or TRBV12-4 and TRBJ2-3, with 8 bases aligning to TRBD2. J gave up 3 bases and V 5 bases, and 19 bases lay outside the gene matches. This CDR3 spans 19 amino acids. CDR3 sequence: CASSTSLPGGMGRTDTQYF. The CDR3 coding sequence is TGTGCCAGCAGTACCTCCTTACCGGGGGGGATGGGACGGACAGATACGCAGTATTTT.

In its sample, this clone was seen a few times. The V and J genes are TRBV4-2 and TRBJ2-3; 7 bases fit TRBD2. CDR1 and CDR2 (germline): LGHNA, YNFKEQ. The length of the CDR3 is 13 residues. With V trimmed by 0 bases and J by 11 bases, 5 bases remained unmatched. CDR3 region: CASSQDWGTMQYF. The CDR3 DNA reads TGTGCCAGCAGCCAAGATTGGGGGACTATGCAGTATTTT.

This clone came up many times. The V call is TRBV12-3 or TRBV12-4, the J call TRBJ2-5, with 9 bases lining up with TRBD1. The CDR3 totals 13 residues. V gave up 6 bases and J gave up 3 bases; unmatched junction bases: 2. The CDR3 sequence is CASRRTGEETQYF. CDR3 coding DNA: TGTGCCAGCAGGAGGACAGGGGAAGAGACCCAGTACTTC.